Listed below are T cell receptor beta chains from one sample, sequenced in a study of blood T cell repertoires in COVID-19. TCRdb keeps only in-frame clones here, not all; method: immunoSEQ multiplex PCR. This sample has 120,000 to 150,000 clones, with approximately 88% found just once. Sequenced material: PBMCs or T cells enriched from blood (not recorded which). The origin of the receptors is a woman aged 25 to 39 with acute COVID-19. Both conserved end residues are part of each CDR3. D genes are given only for firm matches. For some rows the clone size is stated as once, few or many, or as a class when expanded; others skip it.

TRBD1	TRBV6-2/TRBV6-3	16	TRBJ1-2	.	CASSYPQDRDRAGYTF	TGTGCCAGCAGTTACCCACAGGACAGGGATCGTGCTGGCTACACCTTC
.	TRBV10-3	13	TRBJ1-2	.	CAISESDSYGYTF	TGTGCCATCAGTGAGTCGGACAGCTATGGCTACACCTTC
TRBD1	TRBV28	14	TRBJ1-3	once	CASWETGAGNTIYF	TGTGCCAGTTGGGAGACAGGGGCTGGAAACACCATATATTTT
.	TRBV15	13	TRBJ2-1	.	CATSARLNNEQFF	TGTGCCACCAGCGCACGACTTAACAATGAGCAGTTCTTC
.	TRBV20-1	11	TRBJ2-5	.	CSARDRETQYF	TGCAGTGCTAGAGATAGAGAGACCCAGTACTTC
.	TRBV9	14	TRBJ2-7	.	CASSAQDWFNEQYF	TGTGCCAGCAGCGCTCAGGACTGGTTTAACGAGCAGTACTTC
TRBD2	TRBV7-9	17	TRBJ2-3	.	CASSSRVSGLGTDTQYF	TGTGCCAGCAGCTCACGTGTATCGGGACTAGGCACAGATACGCAGTATTTT
TRBD1	TRBV30	15	TRBJ1-3	.	CAWSAQQGVVNTIYF	TGTGCCTGGAGTGCCCAACAGGGGGTCGTCAACACCATATATTTT
.	TRBV5-1	16	TRBJ1-1	once	CASSSSIQGSNTEAFF	TGCGCCAGCAGCTCCTCAATACAGGGCTCGAACACTGAAGCTTTCTTT
.	TRBV11-2	13	TRBJ1-1	.	CASSFTRDGEAFF	TGTGCCAGCAGCTTTACCAGGGATGGTGAAGCTTTCTTT
TRBD2	TRBV28	13	TRBJ2-1	.	CASNAGDIDEQFF	TGTGCCAGCAATGCGGGAGACATCGATGAGCAGTTCTTC
.	TRBV7-2	13	TRBJ2-7	.	CASSLAQSYEQYF	TGTGCCAGCAGCTTAGCACAGTCCTACGAGCAGTACTTC
TRBD1	TRBV5-5	15	TRBJ2-7	few	CASSWGQGVVYEQYF	TGTGCCAGCAGCTGGGGACAGGGGGTTGTGTACGAGCAGTACTTC
TRBD1	TRBV19	15	TRBJ1-6	.	CASGEQGRWVSPLHF	TGTGCCAGTGGAGAACAGGGGCGGTGGGTTTCACCCCTCCACTTT
.	TRBV28	15	TRBJ2-1	.	CASSLRVGGYNEQFF	TGTGCCAGCAGTTTGAGGGTGGGGGGTTACAATGAGCAGTTCTTC
TRBD1	TRBV24-1	14	TRBJ1-5	once	CATSDWDREQPQHF	TGTGCCACCAGTGACTGGGACAGGGAACAGCCCCAGCATTTT
.	TRBV12-3/TRBV12-4	13	TRBJ1-3	.	CASSLDRYSTIYF	TGTGCCAGCAGTTTAGACAGGTACAGCACCATATATTTT
.	TRBV4-1	14	TRBJ2-1	.	CASSQEPGRNEQFF	TGCGCCAGCAGCCAAGAGCCAGGGCGAAATGAGCAGTTCTTC
TRBD2	TRBV5-6	15	TRBJ2-1	.	CASSQRRLAGREQFF	TGTGCCAGCAGCCAACGACGACTAGCGGGAAGGGAGCAGTTCTTC
.	TRBV5-6	11	TRBJ1-2	.	CASSLLSGYTF	TGTGCCAGCAGCCTACTCTCTGGCTACACCTTC
.	TRBV5-1	15	TRBJ1-3	once	CASSLFGTGDNTIYF	TGCGCCAGCAGCTTGTTCGGGACTGGAGACAACACCATATATTTT
TRBD2	TRBV27	19	TRBJ2-1	.	CASTERASGWLATYNEQFF	TGTGCCAGCACAGAACGGGCTAGCGGGTGGCTGGCGACCTACAATGAGCAGTTCTTC